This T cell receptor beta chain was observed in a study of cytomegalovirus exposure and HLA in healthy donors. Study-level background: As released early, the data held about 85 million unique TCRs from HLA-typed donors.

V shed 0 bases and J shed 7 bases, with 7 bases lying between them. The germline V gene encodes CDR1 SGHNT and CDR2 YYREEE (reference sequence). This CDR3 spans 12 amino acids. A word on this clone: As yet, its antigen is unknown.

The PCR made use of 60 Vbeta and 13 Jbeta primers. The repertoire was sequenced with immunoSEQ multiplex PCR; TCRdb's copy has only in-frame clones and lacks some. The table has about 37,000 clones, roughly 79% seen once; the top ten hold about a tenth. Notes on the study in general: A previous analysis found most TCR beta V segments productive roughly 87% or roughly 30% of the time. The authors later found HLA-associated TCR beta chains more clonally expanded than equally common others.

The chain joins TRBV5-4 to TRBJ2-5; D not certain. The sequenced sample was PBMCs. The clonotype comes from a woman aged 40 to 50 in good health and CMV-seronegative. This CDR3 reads CASSLDLRTQYF. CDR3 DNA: TGTGCCAGCAGCTTGGACCTACGGACCCAGTACTTC.